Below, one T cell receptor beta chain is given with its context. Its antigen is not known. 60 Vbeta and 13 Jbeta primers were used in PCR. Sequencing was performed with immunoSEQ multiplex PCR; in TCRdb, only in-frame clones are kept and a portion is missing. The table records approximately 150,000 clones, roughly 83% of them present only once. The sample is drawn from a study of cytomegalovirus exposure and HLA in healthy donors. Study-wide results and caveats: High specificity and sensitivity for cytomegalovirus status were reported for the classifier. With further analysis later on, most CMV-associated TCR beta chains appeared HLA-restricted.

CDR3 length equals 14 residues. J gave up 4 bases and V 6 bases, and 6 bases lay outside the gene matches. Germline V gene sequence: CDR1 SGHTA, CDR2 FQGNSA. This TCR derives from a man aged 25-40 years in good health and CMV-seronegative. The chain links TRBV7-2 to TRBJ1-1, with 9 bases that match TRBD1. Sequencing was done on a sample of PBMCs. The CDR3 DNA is TGTGCCAGCAGACTGGGACAGGGAAGCACTGAAGCTTTCTTT. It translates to CASRLGQGSTEAFF.